The 20 T cell receptor beta chains listed next were all sequenced from one sample in a study of shared clonotypes between healthy human individuals. Data came from immunoSEQ multiplex PCR; TCRdb stores just in-frame clones and leaves some out. Of more than 2 million clones listed, 95% are singletons. Sequencing was done on a sample of naive CD4+ T cells sorted from blood. As for subset: CD45RA+ positively selected. Receptor source: a man between 18 and 35 years old in good health.

V gene TRBV18 combines with J gene TRBJ2-7, with D perhaps being TRBD1 or TRBD2 (5 bases each). Looked up from germline, CDR1 is KGHSH and CDR2 is LQKENI. The CDR3 loop spans 18 amino acids. Deletions cut 3 bases from V and 4 bases from J, with 25 bases between. The CDR3 spells CASSPRVLGGLRTYEQYF. The CDR3 region has the DNA TGTGCCAGCTCACCCAGGGTCCTAGGCGGGCTACGAACTTACGAGCAGTACTTC.

The DNA for the CDR3 is TGTGCCAGCAACAAACCGGGACAGGGCGATGGCTACACCTTC. Translating gives CASNKPGQGDGYTF. The chain has TRBV6-1 and TRBJ1-2, with 9 bases identical to TRBD1. CDR1 and CDR2 (germline): MNHNS, SASEGT. V lost 7 bases to trimming and J lost 6 bases; unmatched junction nucleotides: 9. The CDR3 sequence is 14 residues long.

This chain links TRBV5-1 with TRBJ2-7; the match to TRBD2 covers 12 bases. Looked up from germline, CDR1 is SGHRS and CDR2 is YFSETQ. The V and J ends lost 4 bases and 7 bases, in that order; junction bases with no gene match: 9. The CDR3 is 15 amino acids. Here the CDR3 reads CASSPTSGSFGEQYF. The CDR3 DNA reads as TGCGCCAGCAGCCCGACTAGCGGGAGCTTTGGGGAGCAGTACTTC.

Notes on this clone: This sample also contains other DNA sequences that code for the same CDR3. This chain uses TRBV30 with TRBJ2-3, with D possibly called TRBD1 or TRBD2 (6 bases each). This CDR3 region has 14 residues. The ends were cut back, 3 bases at V and 0 bases at J, with 10 bases in the middle. The germline gives CDR1 GTSNPN, CDR2 SVGIG (reference sequence). In nucleotides, the CDR3 is TGTGCCTGGAGCGTGGGGGGCAGCACAGATACGCAGTATTTT. The encoded protein is CAWSVGGSTDTQYF. Based on the CDR3 plus reference TRBV30 and TRBJ2-3, the full variable domain is SQTIHQWPATLVQPVGSPLSLECTVEGTSNPNLYWYRQAAGRGLQLLFYSVGIGQISSEVPQNLSASRPQDRQFILSSKKLLLSDSGFYLCAWSVGGSTDTQYFGPGTRLTVL.

The chain is built from TRBV28 and TRBJ1-1, with D unresolved. This CDR3 region has 14 residues. The ends were cut back, 3 bases at V and 0 bases at J, with 8 bases in the middle. CDR1 MDHEN and CDR2 SYDVKM come from the germline V gene. Here the CDR3 reads CASSLATLNTEAFF. The CDR3 nucleotides are TGTGCCAGCAGTTTGGCGACCCTGAACACTGAAGCTTTCTTT.

J is TRBJ1-2 and V is TRBV28; TRBD1 might be the D (6 bases). The CDR3 extends over 14 amino acids. Germline-derived CDR1 and CDR2 are MDHEN and SYDVKM. Trimming cost V 2 bases and J 5 bases, with 12 bases left between them. The CDR3 DNA follows: TGTGCCAGCAGTTTACGGCGCAGGGGTTATGGCTACACCTTC. Translating gives CASSLRRRGYGYTF.

CDR3 sequence: CASSENRDRGRETQYF. In DNA form, the CDR3 reads TGTGCCAGCAGTGAGAACCGGGACAGGGGTAGAGAGACCCAGTACTTC. The chain recombines TRBV28 with TRBJ2-5, with 10 nucleotides matching TRBD1. Losses at the gene ends were 5 bases for V and 4 bases for J; bases not matched to a gene: 10. CDR1 and CDR2 from the germline V gene are MDHEN and SYDVKM. This CDR3 contains 16 residues.

The chain joins TRBV5-1 to TRBJ1-1, with D tentatively TRBD1 (6 bases). Germline V gene lookup returns CDR1 SGHRS and CDR2 YFSETQ. V shed 1 base and J shed 0 bases, with 10 bases lying between them. The CDR3 covers 15 residues. The CDR3 DNA is TGCGCCAGCAGCTTGACAGGGACTATGAACACTGAAGCTTTCTTT. Its translation: CASSLTGTMNTEAFF.

This sequence joins TRBV5-6 and TRBJ2-7; D gene uncertain. This CDR3 region has 14 residues. The V end was cut by 1 base, the J end by 0 bases, with 8 bases between. The germline V gene has CDR1 SGHDT and CDR2 YYEEEE. The CDR3 DNA reads TGTGCCAGCAGCTTGTCCAGGTTCTCCTACGAGCAGTACTTC. Protein sequence: CASSLSRFSYEQYF.

J is TRBJ2-7 and V is TRBV28; D may be TRBD1 or TRBD2 (5 bases each). The CDR3 is 16 amino acids. Per the germline V gene, CDR1 is MDHEN and CDR2 is SYDVKM. Deletions cut 5 bases from V and 0 bases from J, with 17 bases between. CDR3 in DNA: TGTGCCAGCAGTCTCGCCGGTGGGGGTCCCTCCTACGAGCAGTACTTC. Amino acids: CASSLAGGGPSYEQYF.

This chain joins TRBV14 and TRBJ2-3; 8 bases match TRBD2. V lost 1 base to trimming and J lost 1 base; unmatched junction nucleotides: 1. CDR1 and CDR2 (germline): SGHDN, FVKESK. The CDR3 extends over 15 amino acids. CDR3 DNA: TGTGCCAGCAGCCAAGCACTAGCGGGCACAGATACGCAGTATTTT. Protein product: CASSQALAGTDTQYF.

The CDR3 region is CASSFAQNYGYTF. CDR3 DNA: TGTGCCAGCAGCTTCGCACAGAACTATGGCTACACCTTC. The chain has TRBV7-2 and TRBJ1-2; no firm D call. The CDR3 spans 13 residues. The germline V gene encodes CDR1 SGHTA and CDR2 FQGNSA. V was trimmed by 3 bases and J by 2 bases, leaving 7 bases between them.

The chain has TRBV6-5 and TRBJ1-5; the D is unclear. The CDR3 sequence is 15 residues long. Germline CDR1 and CDR2: MNHEY and SVGAGI. Trimming shortened V by 0 bases and J by 0 bases, and 6 bases separated the two germline ends. The CDR3 DNA sequence: TGTGCCAGCAGTTACTCACAGTTTAGCAATCAGCCCCAGCATTTT. The encoded protein is CASSYSQFSNQPQHF.

The rearrangement links TRBV19 to TRBJ2-2, with unresolved D. V shed 6 bases and J shed 3 bases, with 2 bases lying between them. CDR3 length: 11 amino acids. Germline assignment: CDR1 LNHDA and CDR2 SQIVND (reference sequence). In nucleotides, the CDR3 is TGTGCCAGTAGAGACACCGGGGAGCTGTTTTTT. It codes for CASRDTGELFF.

The gene calls are TRBV29-1 and TRBJ2-5, with D tentatively TRBD2 (6 bases). CDR1 and CDR2 (germline): SQVTM, ANQGSEA. The V and J ends lost 4 bases and 5 bases respectively, with 14 bases between them. The CDR3 runs 13 residues. The DNA of the CDR3 is TGCAGCGTTGTATTCTGGGGGGAGGAGACCCAGTACTTC. Translation gives CSVVFWGEETQYF.

The chain uses TRBV4-1 and TRBJ1-3, with D uncertain. Germline CDR1 and CDR2: MGHRA and YSYEKL. The CDR3 sequence is 15 residues long. V was shortened by 5 bases and J by 2 bases, with 13 bases between the two germline ends. CDR3 protein: CASSTRAQTGNTIYF. Written as DNA, the CDR3 is TGCGCCAGCAGCACCCGGGCCCAAACTGGAAACACCATATATTTT.

The chain links TRBV15 to TRBJ1-4; no clear D. V lost 1 base and J lost 7, with 10 bases in between. The V gene's germline CDR1 is LNHNV and CDR2 YYDKDF (reference sequence). This CDR3 is 14 amino acids long. The chain's CDR3 is CATSRGAGREKLFF. The DNA of the CDR3 is TGTGCCACCAGCAGAGGTGCCGGCCGTGAAAAACTGTTTTTT.

The chain carries TRBV28 and TRBJ1-4; D is unresolved. Germline values: CDR1 MDHEN, CDR2 SYDVKM. The CDR3 extends over 13 amino acids. Trimming removed 5 bases at V and 8 bases at J, with 12 bases between. CDR3 sequence reads: CASSAGWVEKLFF. CDR3 sequence (DNA): TGTGCCAGCAGTGCTGGTTGGGTCGAAAAACTGTTTTTT.

The CDR3 sequence: CASTTPGADYGYTF. CDR3 sequence (DNA): TGTGCCAGCACGACTCCAGGGGCGGACTATGGCTACACCTTC. This rearrangement joins TRBV11-3 to TRBJ1-2; TRBD1 might be the D (6 bases). The CDR3 contains 14 residues. Germline V gives CDR1 SGHNT, CDR2 YENEEA. Trimming took 7 bases from V and 3 from J, leaving 15 bases between them. The full variable domain, with the rest looked up from reference TRBV11-3 and TRBJ1-2, is EAGVVQSPRYKIIEKKQPVAFWCNPISGHNTLYWYLQNLGQGPELLIRYENEEAVDDSQLPKDRFSAERLKGVDSTLKIQPAELGDSAVYLCASTTPGADYGYTFGSGTRLTVV.

This rearrangement joins TRBV5-1 to TRBJ1-2; D is ambiguous. The V gene's germline CDR1 is SGHRS and CDR2 YFSETQ. Trimming removed 1 base at V and 1 base at J, with 8 bases between. This CDR3 comprises 14 residues. The CDR3: CASSLLPDNYGYTF. The CDR3 DNA follows: TGCGCCAGCAGCTTGTTACCTGATAACTATGGCTACACCTTC.